Listed below are T cell receptor beta chains from one sample, sequenced in a study of cytomegalovirus exposure and HLA in healthy donors. TCRdb's copy holds only in-frame clones and misses some; the assay was immunoSEQ multiplex PCR. The sample includes about 200,000 clones, approximately 86% of them seen just once. Sequenced sample: PBMCs. The receptor set was obtained from a woman in her 30s in good health and CMV-seronegative. CDR3s leave out the opening cysteine and the closing phenylalanine or tryptophan. A D gene is named only where the DNA matches it firmly. Clone size is stated in some rows and not others, as once, few, many or a class when expanded.

d_call,v_call,clone_size,cdr3_aa
TRBD1,TRBV7-9,once,ASSASGQVHEKLF
TRBD2,TRBV5-5,.,ASSGASGRVGEQF
.,TRBV19,.,ASSSDRNTGELF
.,TRBV18,.,ASSPRIGDRETQY
.,TRBV4-1,few,ASSLTGTTGNEQF
.,TRBV5-6,.,ASSLAAGSDEQY
TRBD1,TRBV19,.,ASSQGQGSRKPQH
TRBD1,TRBV18,.,ASSPGQGAGQPQH
.,TRBV10-1,.,ASSESARGSPSTDTQY
.,TRBV4-1,.,ASSLGHTEAF
.,TRBV4-1,.,ASSQGPREKLF